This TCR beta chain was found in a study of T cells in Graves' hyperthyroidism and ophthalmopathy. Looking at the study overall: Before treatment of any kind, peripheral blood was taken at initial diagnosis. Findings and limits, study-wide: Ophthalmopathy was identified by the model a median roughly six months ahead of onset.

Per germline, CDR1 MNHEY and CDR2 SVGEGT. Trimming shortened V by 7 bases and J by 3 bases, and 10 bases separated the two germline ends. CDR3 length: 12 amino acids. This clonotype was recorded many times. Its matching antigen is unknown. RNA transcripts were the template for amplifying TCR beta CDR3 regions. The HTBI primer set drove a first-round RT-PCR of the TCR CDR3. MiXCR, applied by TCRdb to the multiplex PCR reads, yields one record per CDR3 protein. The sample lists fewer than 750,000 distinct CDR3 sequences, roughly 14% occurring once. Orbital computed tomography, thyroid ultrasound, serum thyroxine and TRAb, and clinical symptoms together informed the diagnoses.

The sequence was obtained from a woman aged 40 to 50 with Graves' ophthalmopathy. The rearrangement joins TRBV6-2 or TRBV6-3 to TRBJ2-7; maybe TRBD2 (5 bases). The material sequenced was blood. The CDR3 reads CASTEGLYEQYF. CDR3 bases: TGTGCCAGCACCGAGGGCCTCTACGAGCAGTACTTC.